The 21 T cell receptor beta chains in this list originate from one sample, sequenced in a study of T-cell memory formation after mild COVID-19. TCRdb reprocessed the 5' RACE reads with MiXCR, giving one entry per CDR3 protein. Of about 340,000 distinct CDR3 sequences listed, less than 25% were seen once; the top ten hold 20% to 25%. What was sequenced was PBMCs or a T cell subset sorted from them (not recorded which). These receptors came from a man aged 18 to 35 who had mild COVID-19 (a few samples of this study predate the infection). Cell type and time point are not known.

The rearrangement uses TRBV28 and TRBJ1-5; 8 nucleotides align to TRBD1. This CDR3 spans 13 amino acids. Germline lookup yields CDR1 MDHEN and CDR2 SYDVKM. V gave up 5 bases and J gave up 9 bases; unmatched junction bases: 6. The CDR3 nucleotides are TGTGCCAGCAGTACAGGGGGGGTCCGGCCCCAGCATTTT. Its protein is CASSTGGVRPQHF. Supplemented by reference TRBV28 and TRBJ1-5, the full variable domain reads DVKVTQSSRYLVKRTGEKVFLECVQDMDHENMFWYRQDPGLGLRLIYFSYDVKMKEKGDIPEGYSVSREKKERFSLILESASTNQTSMYLCASSTGGVRPQHFGDGTRLSIL.

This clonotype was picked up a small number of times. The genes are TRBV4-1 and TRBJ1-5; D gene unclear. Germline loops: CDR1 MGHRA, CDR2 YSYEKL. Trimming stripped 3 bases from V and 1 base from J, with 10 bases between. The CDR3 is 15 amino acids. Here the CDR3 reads CASSQVPRSNQPQHF. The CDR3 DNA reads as TGCGCCAGCAGCCAGGTCCCGAGGAGCAATCAGCCCCAGCATTTT.

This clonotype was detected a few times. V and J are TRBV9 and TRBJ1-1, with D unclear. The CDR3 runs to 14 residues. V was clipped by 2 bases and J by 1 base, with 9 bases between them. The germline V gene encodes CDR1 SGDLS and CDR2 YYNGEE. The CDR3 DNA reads TGTGCCAGCAGCGTTTCGACCGCGAACACTGAAGCTTTCTTT. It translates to CASSVSTANTEAFF.

The CDR3 reads CASTSRALNTGELFF. The CDR3 DNA follows: TGTGCCAGCACCTCCCGGGCCCTGAACACCGGGGAGCTGTTTTTT. The chain links TRBV12-3 or TRBV12-4 to TRBJ2-2, with D uncertain. The CDR3 has 15 amino acids. The germline V and J ends were trimmed by 7 bases and 1 base, with 13 bases remaining between them.

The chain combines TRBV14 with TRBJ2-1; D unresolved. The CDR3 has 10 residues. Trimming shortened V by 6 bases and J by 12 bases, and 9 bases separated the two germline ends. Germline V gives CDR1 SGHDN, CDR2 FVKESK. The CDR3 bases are TGTGCCAGCAGGCCACGGCCGCAGTTCTTC. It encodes CASRPRPQFF. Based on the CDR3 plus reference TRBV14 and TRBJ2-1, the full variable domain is EAGVTQFPSHSVIEKGQTVTLRCDPISGHDNLYWYRRVMGKEIKFLLHFVKESKQDESGMPNNRFLAERTGGTYSTLKVQPAELEDSGVYFCASRPRPQFFGPGTRLTVL.

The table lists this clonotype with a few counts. Written as DNA, the CDR3 is TGTGCCAGCCCGGTGCCCAGGGACCAAAAAGGCGAGCAGTACGTC. This encodes CASPVPRDQKGEQYV. V usage is TRBV14 and J usage is TRBJ2-7; the D gene could be TRBD1 or TRBD2 (5 bases each). This CDR3 is built from 15 residues. CDR1 SGHDN and CDR2 FVKESK come from the germline V gene. Trimming shortened V by 8 bases and J by 6 bases, and 23 bases separated the two germline ends.

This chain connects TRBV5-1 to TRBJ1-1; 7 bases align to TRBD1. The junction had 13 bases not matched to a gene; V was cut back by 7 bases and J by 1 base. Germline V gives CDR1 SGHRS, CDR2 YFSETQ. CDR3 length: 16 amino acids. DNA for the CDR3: TGCGCCAGCCGGACGGAAACAGGGGTCTGGAACACTGAAGCTTTCTTT. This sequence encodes CASRTETGVWNTEAFF.

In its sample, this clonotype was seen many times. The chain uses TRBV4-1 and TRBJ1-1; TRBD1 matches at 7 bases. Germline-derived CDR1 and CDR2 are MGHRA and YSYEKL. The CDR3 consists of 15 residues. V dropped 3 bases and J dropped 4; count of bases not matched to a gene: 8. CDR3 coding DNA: TGCGCCAGCAGCCACAGTAGACAGGGAGGCACTGAAGCTTTCTTT. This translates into CASSHSRQGGTEAFF.

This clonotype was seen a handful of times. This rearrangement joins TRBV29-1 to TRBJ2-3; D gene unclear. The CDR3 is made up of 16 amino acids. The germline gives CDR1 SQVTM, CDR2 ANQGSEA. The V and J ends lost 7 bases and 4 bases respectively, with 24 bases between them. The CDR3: CSAVGRRAGTADTQYF. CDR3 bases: TGCAGCGCCGTAGGCAGAAGGGCTGGTACGGCAGATACGCAGTATTTT.

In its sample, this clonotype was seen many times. The CDR3 coding sequence is TGCAGTGCTGGGGGACCGGGGACAGATACGCAGTATTTT. This translates into CSAGGPGTDTQYF. V gene TRBV20-1 combines with J gene TRBJ2-3; D is possibly TRBD1 or TRBD2 (5 bases each). Trimming removed 5 bases from V and 3 bases from J, with 12 bases in between. Germline assignment: CDR1 DFQATT and CDR2 SNEGSKA (reference sequence). The CDR3 has 13 amino acids.

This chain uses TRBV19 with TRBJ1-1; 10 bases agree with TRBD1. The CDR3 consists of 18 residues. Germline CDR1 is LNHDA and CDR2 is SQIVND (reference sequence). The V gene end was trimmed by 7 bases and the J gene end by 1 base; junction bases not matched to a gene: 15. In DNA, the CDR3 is TGTGCCAGTATGATGAGACCGGGACAGGGGTTCACGAACACTGAAGCTTTCTTT. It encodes CASMMRPGQGFTNTEAFF.

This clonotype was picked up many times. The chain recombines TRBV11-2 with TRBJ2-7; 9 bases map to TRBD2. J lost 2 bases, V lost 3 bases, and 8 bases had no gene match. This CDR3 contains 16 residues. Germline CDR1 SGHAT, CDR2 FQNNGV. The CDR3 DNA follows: TGTGCCAGCAGCTTGGGGCGACTAGCGGTTACCTACGAGCAGTACTTC. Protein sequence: CASSLGRLAVTYEQYF.

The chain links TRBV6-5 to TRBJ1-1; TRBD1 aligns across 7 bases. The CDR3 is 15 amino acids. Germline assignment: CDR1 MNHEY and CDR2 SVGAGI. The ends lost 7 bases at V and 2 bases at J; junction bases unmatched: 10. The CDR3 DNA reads TGTGCCAGCACCCAGGGGGGGGAGGGCAACACTGAAGCTTTCTTT. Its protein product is CASTQGGEGNTEAFF.

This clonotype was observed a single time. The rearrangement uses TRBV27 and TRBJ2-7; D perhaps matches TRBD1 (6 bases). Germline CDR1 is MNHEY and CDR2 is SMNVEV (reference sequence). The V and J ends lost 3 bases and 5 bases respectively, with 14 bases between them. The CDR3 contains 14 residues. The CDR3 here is CASSFLQGRDEQYF. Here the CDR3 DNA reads TGTGCCAGCAGTTTTTTACAGGGTAGGGACGAGCAGTACTTC.

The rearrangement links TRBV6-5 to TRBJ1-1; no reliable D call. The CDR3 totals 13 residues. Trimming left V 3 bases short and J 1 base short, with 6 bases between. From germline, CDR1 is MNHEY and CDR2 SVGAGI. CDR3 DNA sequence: TGTGCCAGCAGTTATTCAGCGAACACTGAAGCTTTCTTT. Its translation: CASSYSANTEAFF.

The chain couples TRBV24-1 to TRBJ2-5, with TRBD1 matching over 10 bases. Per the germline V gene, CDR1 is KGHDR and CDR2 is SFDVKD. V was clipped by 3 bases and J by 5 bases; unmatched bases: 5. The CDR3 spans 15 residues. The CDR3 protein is CATSDTTGGLETQYF. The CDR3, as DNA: TGTGCCACCAGTGATACGACAGGGGGCTTGGAGACCCAGTACTTC.

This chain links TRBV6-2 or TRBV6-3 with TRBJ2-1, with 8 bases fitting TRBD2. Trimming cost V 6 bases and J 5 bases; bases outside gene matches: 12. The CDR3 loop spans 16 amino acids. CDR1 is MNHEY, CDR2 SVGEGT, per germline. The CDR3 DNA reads TGTGCCAGCAGGAAGGATCTAGCGGGTGAAAACAATGAGCAGTTCTTC. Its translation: CASRKDLAGENNEQFF.

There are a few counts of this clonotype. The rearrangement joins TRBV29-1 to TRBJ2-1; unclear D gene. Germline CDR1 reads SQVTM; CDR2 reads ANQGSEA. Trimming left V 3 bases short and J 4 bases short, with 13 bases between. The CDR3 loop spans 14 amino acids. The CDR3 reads CSVDFYSLYNEQFF. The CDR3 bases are TGCAGCGTTGATTTCTATTCGCTATACAATGAGCAGTTCTTC.

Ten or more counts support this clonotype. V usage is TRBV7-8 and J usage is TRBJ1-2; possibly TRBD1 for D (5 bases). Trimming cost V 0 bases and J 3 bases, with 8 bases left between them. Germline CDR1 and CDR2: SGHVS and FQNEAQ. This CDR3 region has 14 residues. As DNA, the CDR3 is TGTGCCAGCAGCTTAGCCAGGGCGGACTATGGCTACACCTTC. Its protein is CASSLARADYGYTF.

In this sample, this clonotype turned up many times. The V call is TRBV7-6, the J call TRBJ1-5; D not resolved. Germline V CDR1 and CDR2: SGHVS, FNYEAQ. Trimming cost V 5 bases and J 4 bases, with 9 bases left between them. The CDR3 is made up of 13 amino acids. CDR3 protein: CASSPTGNQPQHF. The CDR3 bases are TGTGCCAGCAGCCCGACGGGGAATCAGCCCCAGCATTTT.

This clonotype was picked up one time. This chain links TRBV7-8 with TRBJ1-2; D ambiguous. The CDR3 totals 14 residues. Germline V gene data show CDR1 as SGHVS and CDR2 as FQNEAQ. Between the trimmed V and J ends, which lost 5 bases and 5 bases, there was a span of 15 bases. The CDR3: CASSPVGWDYGYTF. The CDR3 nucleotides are TGTGCCAGCAGCCCAGTGGGGTGGGATTATGGCTACACCTTC.